This TCR beta chain was retrieved from a study of blood T cell repertoires in COVID-19. CDR1 and CDR2 (germline): SGHKS, YYEKEE (reference sequence). The CDR3 extends over 16 amino acids. Trimming left V 0 bases short and J 5 bases short, with 14 bases between. Profiling relied on immunoSEQ multiplex PCR, and the TCRdb table lists in-frame clones only, not all of them. The repertoire holds under 150,000 clones, with around 78% as singletons. The V call is TRBV5-5, the J call TRBJ1-4; D is perhaps TRBD1 (5 bases). The origin of this receptor is a woman older than 75 with active or convalescent COVID-19. The sequenced material came from peripheral blood. CDR3 nucleotide sequence: TGTGCCAGCAGCTTGGGCCAGGGAAGACCGAATGAAAAACTGTTTTTT. This sequence encodes CASSLGQGRPNEKLFF.